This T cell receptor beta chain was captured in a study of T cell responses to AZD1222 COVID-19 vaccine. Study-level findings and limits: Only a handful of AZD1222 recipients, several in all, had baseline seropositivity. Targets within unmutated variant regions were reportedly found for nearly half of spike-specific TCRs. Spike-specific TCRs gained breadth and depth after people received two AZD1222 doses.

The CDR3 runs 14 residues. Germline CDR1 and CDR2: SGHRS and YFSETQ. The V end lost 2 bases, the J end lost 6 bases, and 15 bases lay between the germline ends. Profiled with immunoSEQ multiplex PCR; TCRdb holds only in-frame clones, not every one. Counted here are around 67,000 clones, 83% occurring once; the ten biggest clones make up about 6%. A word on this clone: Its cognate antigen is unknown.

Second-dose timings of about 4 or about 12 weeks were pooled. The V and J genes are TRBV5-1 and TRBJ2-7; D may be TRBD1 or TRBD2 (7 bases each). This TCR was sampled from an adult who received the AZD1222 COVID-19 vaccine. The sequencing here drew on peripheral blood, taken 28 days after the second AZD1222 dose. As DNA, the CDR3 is TGCGCCAGCAGCTTAGCGGGACAGTCAGGCGAGCAGTACTTC. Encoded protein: CASSLAGQSGEQYF.